This entry lists 21 T cell receptor beta chains sequenced from one sample in a study of blood T cells in healthy people across ages. Sample-barcoded 5' priming and a J-beta primer mix drove a second PCR of about 6 to 11 cycles. From the 5' RACE reads, TCRdb called clonotypes with MiXCR, one entry per CDR3 protein. The profile covers 600,000 to 1,000,000 distinct CDR3 sequences, with 58% appearing a single time and 20% to 25% taken by the ten largest. Sequenced input: blood. Receptor source: a young man in good health.

This clonotype was observed a few times. V and J are TRBV6-6 and TRBJ2-3; D is perhaps TRBD2 (5 bases). V shed 0 bases and J shed 0 bases, with 16 bases lying between them. Germline V gene lookup returns CDR1 MNHNY and CDR2 SVGAGI (reference sequence). This CDR3 comprises 18 residues. Here the CDR3 reads CASSYSWRLDSSTDTQYF. In DNA, the CDR3 is TGTGCCAGCAGTTACTCCTGGAGGCTAGACTCTAGCACAGATACGCAGTATTTT.

Only one count was recorded for this clonotype. The chain combines TRBV5-5 with TRBJ1-2, with D unclear. The V end was cut by 0 bases, the J end by 7 bases, with 13 bases between. This CDR3 is 14 amino acids long. Germline loops: CDR1 SGHKS, CDR2 YYEKEE (reference sequence). CDR3 amino acids: CASSLERRESGYTF. CDR3 nucleotide sequence: TGTGCCAGCAGCTTGGAAAGGAGGGAGAGTGGCTACACCTTC.

J is TRBJ2-1 and V is TRBV2, with TRBD1 identical over 7 bases. The J call is doubtful: the DNA matches TRBJ2-7 better. Germline V gene sequence: CDR1 SNHLY, CDR2 FYNNEI. The CDR3 is 14 residues long. CDR3 nucleotides: TGTGCCAGCAGTGCCGGGACAGCCTACAATGAGCAGTACTTC. It yields the protein CASSAGTAYNEQYF.

This sequence joins TRBV9 and TRBJ2-5; possibly TRBD1 or TRBD2 for D (5 bases each). CDR1 SGDLS and CDR2 YYNGEE come from the germline V gene. The CDR3 has 16 amino acids. Trimming left V 4 bases short and J 2 bases short, with 18 bases between. For the CDR3, the DNA is TGTGCCAGCAGCCCTCACTTGGGGGAAGGACAAGAGACCCAGTACTTC. It codes for CASSPHLGEGQETQYF.

The chain recombines TRBV7-2 with TRBJ2-7; no clear D gene. Trimming left V 1 base short and J 0 bases short, with 16 bases between. Germline assignment: CDR1 SGHTA and CDR2 FQGNSA. This CDR3 spans 17 amino acids. As DNA, the CDR3 is TGTGCCAGCAGCTTAGTTGGTCCGAGTTCATACTCCTACGAGCAGTACTTC. Amino acids: CASSLVGPSSYSYEQYF.

J is TRBJ2-3 and V is TRBV6-5; 8 bases align to TRBD1. J lost 5 bases, V lost 6 bases, and 10 bases had no gene match. The CDR3 consists of 15 residues. CDR1 and CDR2 (germline): MNHEY, SVGAGI. The CDR3 is CASSPRQGRRDTQYF. The DNA for the CDR3 is TGTGCCAGCAGCCCCCGACAGGGGAGGAGAGATACGCAGTATTTT.

Of note for this clonotype: Relative to the germline gene, one junction end is altered; a read error may explain this. The rearrangement joins TRBV10-2 to TRBJ2-3; 9 bases align to TRBD2. CDR1 is WSHSY, CDR2 SAAADI, per germline. CDR3 length: 19 residues. The CDR3 sequence is CASSESSLAGAGRPDTQYF. In DNA form, the CDR3 reads TGCGCCAGCAGTGAGTCGAGTTTAGCGGGGGCGGGTAGGCCAGACACGCAGTATTTT.

This rearrangement joins TRBV7-8 to TRBJ2-7; possible D gene TRBD2, 6 bases. V lost 2 bases to trimming and J lost 2 bases, with 22 bases between them. The CDR3 runs 18 residues. Germline V gives CDR1 SGHVS, CDR2 FQNEAQ. The CDR3 sequence: CASSLIRYTAGMTYEQYF. CDR3 DNA sequence: TGTGCCAGCAGCTTAATTCGATATACCGCGGGAATGACCTACGAGCAGTACTTC.

The CDR3 spells CASSPTGDDQPQHF. DNA of the CDR3: TGTGCCAGCAGTCCGACAGGGGATGATCAGCCCCAGCATTTT. V is TRBV12-3 or TRBV12-4 and J is TRBJ1-5; TRBD1 matches at 8 bases. The CDR3 covers 14 residues. J lost 5 bases, V lost 5 bases, and 5 bases had no gene match.

V is TRBV29-1 and J is TRBJ2-3; 11 bases are shared with TRBD1. With V trimmed by 8 bases and J by 4 bases, 8 bases remained unmatched. Germline-derived CDR1 and CDR2 are SQVTM and ANQGSEA. The CDR3 is made up of 14 amino acids. The CDR3 is CSSAWGQGADTQYF. DNA for the CDR3: TGCAGCTCTGCTTGGGGACAGGGGGCAGATACGCAGTATTTT.

This sequence joins TRBV9 and TRBJ2-2; D is possibly TRBD2 (5 bases). V lost 3 bases and J lost 4, with 19 bases in between. Germline values: CDR1 SGDLS, CDR2 YYNGEE. This CDR3 region has 17 residues. The CDR3 DNA sequence: TGTGCCAGCAGCGCGGGGATCATTCTGACAACCACCGGGGAGCTGTTTTTT. Encoded protein: CASSAGIILTTTGELFF.

The V gene is TRBV25-1, the J gene TRBJ1-4; tentatively, D is TRBD1 (5 bases). V lost 1 base and J lost 4, with 10 bases in between. Germline lookup yields CDR1 MGHDK and CDR2 SYGVNS. The CDR3 consists of 15 residues. The CDR3 DNA reads as TGTGCCAGCAGTGAATTGGGGGAGGGTAATGAAAAACTGTTTTTT. This sequence encodes CASSELGEGNEKLFF.

The chain uses TRBV29-1 and TRBJ1-2; the D is unclear. The germline CDR1 and CDR2 sequences are SQVTM and ANQGSEA. V was clipped by 0 bases and J by 8 bases, with 13 bases between them. The CDR3 length is 13 residues. The CDR3 protein is CSVEDGPWKGYTF. The DNA of the CDR3 is TGCAGCGTTGAAGATGGGCCCTGGAAGGGCTACACCTTC.

The V gene is TRBV20-1, the J gene TRBJ2-7, with a possible D match to TRBD2 (6 bases). The CDR3 consists of 16 residues. V lost 3 bases, J lost 1 base, and 19 bases lay in between. Per the germline V gene, CDR1 is DFQATT and CDR2 is SNEGSKA (reference sequence). This CDR3 reads CSARGGGLLRSYEQYF. The CDR3 DNA reads as TGCAGTGCTAGGGGGGGTGGACTCCTTAGGTCCTACGAGCAGTACTTC.

The rearrangement links TRBV12-3 or TRBV12-4 to TRBJ2-5; D assignment may be TRBD1 or TRBD2 (5 bases each). V was pared by 3 bases and J by 11 bases, with 19 bases between. The CDR3 sequence is 14 residues long. In DNA form, the CDR3 reads TGTGCCAGCAGTTTGGGGACGGAGAACAATGAGCAGTACTTC. It is translated as CASSLGTENNEQYF.

The chain employs TRBV4-2 and TRBJ2-1, with no clear D. Trimming took off 0 bases at V and 13 bases at J, with 19 bases between the two ends. CDR1 and CDR2 (germline): LGHNA, YNFKEQ. The CDR3 consists of 15 residues. CDR3 loop: CASSQDPATQETQFF. In nucleotides, the CDR3 is TGTGCCAGCAGCCAAGATCCGGCTACCCAAGAGACCCAGTTCTTC.

This clonotype has just a few counts. V and J are TRBV4-1 and TRBJ2-3; either TRBD1 or TRBD2 may supply D (6 bases each). Germline-derived CDR1 and CDR2 are MGHRA and YSYEKL. This CDR3 is built from 15 residues. V lost 3 bases and J 4 bases, leaving 14 bases between the germline ends. The CDR3 here is CASSHPGGGPDTQYF. In nucleotides, the CDR3 is TGCGCCAGCAGCCACCCAGGAGGGGGTCCAGATACGCAGTATTTT.

The chain joins TRBV7-2 to TRBJ2-1; no clear D. This CDR3 has 13 residues. Trimming took off 1 base at V and 7 bases at J, with 8 bases between the two ends. CDR1 SGHTA and CDR2 FQGNSA come from the germline V gene. The CDR3 protein is CASSLGPVNEQFF. The CDR3 bases are TGTGCCAGCAGCTTAGGTCCGGTGAATGAGCAGTTCTTC. The variable domain in full, completed from reference TRBV7-2 and TRBJ2-1, reads GAGVSQSPSNKVTEKGKDVELRCDPISGHTALYWYRQSLGQGLEFLIYFQGNSAPDKSGLPSDRFSAERTGGSVSTLTIQRTQQEDSAVYLCASSLGPVNEQFFGPGTRLTVL.

This clonotype was detected a few times. This chain uses TRBV7-2 with TRBJ2-7, with 8 bases that match TRBD2. CDR1 SGHTA and CDR2 FQGNSA come from the germline V gene. The CDR3 spans 14 residues. The J segment lost 3 bases and the V segment lost 1 base, leaving 2 bases of the junction unmatched. The DNA for the CDR3 is TGTGCCAGCAGCTTAGACGGGAGGGACTACGAGCAGTACTTC. Residues: CASSLDGRDYEQYF.

This clonotype was seen a few times. This sequence joins TRBV15 and TRBJ2-4; D is undetermined. The DNA end is a closer match to TRBJ2-7, so the J assignment may be wrong. The CDR3 consists of 12 residues. Germline V gives CDR1 LNHNV, CDR2 YYDKDF (reference sequence). In nucleotides, the CDR3 is TGTGCCACCAGCAGAGTAGGAGACGAGCAGTACTTC. This sequence encodes CATSRVGDEQYF.

This chain connects TRBV20-1 to TRBJ2-3; 12 nucleotides match TRBD2. V lost 5 bases and J lost 4; bases outside the gene matches: 4. There are 14 residues in the CDR3. Per germline, CDR1 DFQATT and CDR2 SNEGSKA (reference sequence). CDR3 sequence: CSAETSGRADTQYF. CDR3 nucleotide sequence: TGCAGTGCTGAGACTAGCGGGAGAGCAGATACGCAGTATTTT.